Listed here are 5 T cell receptor beta chains from one sample, sequenced in a study of T cells after yellow fever vaccination. TCRdb re-derived calls from the 5' RACE reads in MiXCR, one entry per CDR3 protein. The profile shows some 80,000 distinct CDR3 sequences, more than 10% of them singletons. Sequenced here: CD8+ T cells not binding an NS4B(214-222) dextramer, sorted from PBMCs, sampled approximately 22 days after the first yellow fever vaccination. The receptors come from a man aged 18 to 30 who received the YFV17D yellow fever vaccine.

This clonotype appeared a few times. The V call is TRBV4-1, the J call TRBJ2-1; D gene unclear. CDR1 is MGHRA, CDR2 YSYEKL, per germline. Deletions cut 0 bases from V and 6 bases from J, with 15 bases between. This CDR3 spans 16 amino acids. CDR3 amino acids: CASSQDYYGVFNEQFF. CDR3 coding DNA: TGCGCCAGCAGCCAAGATTACTACGGAGTATTCAATGAGCAGTTCTTC.

The chain couples TRBV19 to TRBJ2-1, with TRBD1 identical over 7 bases. This CDR3 has 14 residues. Per germline, CDR1 LNHDA and CDR2 SQIVND (reference sequence). Trimming removed 3 bases from V and 10 bases from J; junction bases left unmatched: 9. The CDR3: CASSMTGQGVEQFF. The CDR3 nucleotides read TGTGCCAGTAGTATGACAGGGCAGGGGGTCGAGCAGTTCTTC. Filled out from reference TRBV19 and TRBJ2-1, the complete variable domain reads DGGITQSPKYLFRKEGQNVTLSCEQNLNHDAMYWYRQDPGQGLRLIYYSQIVNDFQKGDIAEGYSVSREKKESFPLTVTSAQKNPTAFYLCASSMTGQGVEQFFGPGTRLTVL.

This clonotype was observed a few times. This sequence joins TRBV29-1 and TRBJ2-7; TRBD1 agrees at 8 bases. J lost 5 bases, V lost 0 bases, and 3 bases had no gene match. The length of the CDR3 is 13 residues. The germline CDR1 and CDR2 sequences are SQVTM and ANQGSEA. In nucleotides, the CDR3 is TGCAGCGTTGAAGAGGGACAGGAAGACGAGCAGTACTTC. Translated, it gives CSVEEGQEDEQYF.

This clonotype was seen a handful of times. This chain links TRBV10-1 with TRBJ2-1, with D possibly being TRBD1 or TRBD2 (5 bases each). V lost 5 bases, J lost 2 bases, and 13 bases lay in between. Germline V gene sequence: CDR1 WNHNN, CDR2 SYGVQD (reference sequence). The CDR3 is made up of 15 amino acids. The CDR3 DNA reads TGCGCCAGCAGTCTTACCGGGGACGCCTACAATGAGCAGTTCTTC. This encodes CASSLTGDAYNEQFF.

The genes are TRBV7-9 and TRBJ1-4, with a weak D call TRBD1 (6 bases). This CDR3 contains 15 residues. CDR1 and CDR2 (germline): SEHNR, FQNEAQ (reference sequence). Trimming removed 4 bases at V and 4 bases at J, with 13 bases between. CDR3 DNA: TGTGCCAGCAGCTACAGACAGGAGGGTAATGAAAAACTGTTTTTT. Amino acids: CASSYRQEGNEKLFF.